The 5 T cell receptor beta chains listed next were all sequenced from one sample in a study of shared clonotypes between healthy human individuals (TCRdb year 2020). The library was made by the immunoSEQ multiplex PCR assay. Held by TCRdb, this immuneACCESS table contains in-frame sequences only and omits some clones. Under half of the omission traces to an unresolved V gene where checked; the cause of the rest is unknown. Here the sample has about 520,000 clones; over 70% occur a single time. The ten largest clones capture roughly an eighth of the sample. The sequenced sample was PBMCs. These receptors all come from a woman aged 40 to 50 in good health. Some clones in this sample may be carry-over from other donors' samples.

In DNA form, the CDR3 reads TGTGCCAGTAGTATATCGACAGGCCTCAATGAAAAACTGTTTTTT. It yields the protein CASSISTGLNEKLFF. The genes are TRBV19 and TRBJ1-4; possible D gene TRBD1, 6 bases. The germline gives CDR1 LNHDA, CDR2 SQIVND (reference sequence). The V end lost 2 bases, the J end lost 5 bases, and 12 bases lay between the germline ends. The CDR3 is 15 residues long.

The chain is built from TRBV6-1 and TRBJ2-7, with 10 bases aligning to TRBD1. V lost 1 base to trimming and J lost 1 base; unmatched junction nucleotides: 4. The CDR3 has 16 residues. Germline values: CDR1 MNHNS, CDR2 SASEGT. CDR3 DNA sequence: TGTGCCAGCAGTGAAGGGGGGGGACAGGGGTCCTACGAGCAGTACTTC. This encodes CASSEGGGQGSYEQYF.

A note on this clone: It differs at one base from a far larger clone, so likely a read error. The chain links TRBV10-2 to TRBJ1-5, with D uncertain. The CDR3 extends over 14 amino acids. The germline CDR1 and CDR2 sequences are WSHSY and SAAADI. The CDR3 DNA follows: TGCGCCGGCAGTGAATCCCGGGCAGATCAGCCCCAGCATTTT. Protein product: CAGSESRADQPQHF.

As regards this clone: This probably arose from a read error, given a far larger clone one base away. J is TRBJ2-7 and V is TRBV7-2, with 8 positions matching TRBD2. V gave up 5 bases and J gave up 6 bases; unmatched junction bases: 15. The CDR3 consists of 16 residues. Germline V lookup: CDR1 SGHTA, CDR2 FQGNSA. The CDR3: CASSPRGGGRTCEQYF. CDR3 in DNA: TGTGCCAGCAGCCCCCGGGGGGGCGGGAGGACCTGCGAGCAGTACTTC.

The rearrangement joins TRBV7-3 to TRBJ1-2; 8 bases fit TRBD1. Germline CDR1 reads SGHTA; CDR2 reads FQGTGA. The ends lost 2 bases at V and 7 bases at J; junction bases unmatched: 3. The CDR3 covers 13 residues. The CDR3 sequence: CASSLQGALGYTF. CDR3 coding DNA: TGTGCCAGCAGCTTACAGGGGGCTCTTGGCTACACCTTC.